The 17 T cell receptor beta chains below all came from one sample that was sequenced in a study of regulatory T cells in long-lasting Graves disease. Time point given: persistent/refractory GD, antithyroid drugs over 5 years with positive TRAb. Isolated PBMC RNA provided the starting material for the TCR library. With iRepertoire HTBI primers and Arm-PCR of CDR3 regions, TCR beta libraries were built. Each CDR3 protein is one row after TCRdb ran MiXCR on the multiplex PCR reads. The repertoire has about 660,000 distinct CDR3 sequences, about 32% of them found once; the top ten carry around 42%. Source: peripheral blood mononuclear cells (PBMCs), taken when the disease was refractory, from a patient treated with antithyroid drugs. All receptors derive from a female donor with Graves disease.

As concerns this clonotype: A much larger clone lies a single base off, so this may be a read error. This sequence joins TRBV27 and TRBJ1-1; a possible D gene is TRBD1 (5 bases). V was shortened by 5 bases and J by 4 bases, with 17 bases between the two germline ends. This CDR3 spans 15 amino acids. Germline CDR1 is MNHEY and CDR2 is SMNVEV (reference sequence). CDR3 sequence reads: CASSGTTGLSTEAFF. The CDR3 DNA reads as TGTGCCAGCAGTGGGACTACAGGATTAAGCACTGAAGCTTTCTTT.

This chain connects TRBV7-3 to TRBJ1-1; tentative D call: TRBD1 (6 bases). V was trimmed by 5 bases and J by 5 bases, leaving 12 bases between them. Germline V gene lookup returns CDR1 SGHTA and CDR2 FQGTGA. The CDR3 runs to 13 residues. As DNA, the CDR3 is TGTGCCAGCAGCGAACTACAGGGAACTGAAGCTTTCTTT. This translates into CASSELQGTEAFF.

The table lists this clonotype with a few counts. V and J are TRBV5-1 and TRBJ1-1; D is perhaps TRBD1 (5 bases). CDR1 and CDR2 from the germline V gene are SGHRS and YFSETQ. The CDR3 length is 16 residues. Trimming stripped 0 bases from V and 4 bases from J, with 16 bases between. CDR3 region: CASSLGAGESVTEAFF. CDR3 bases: TGCGCCAGCAGCTTGGGGGCGGGGGAGAGTGTCACTGAAGCTTTCTTT.

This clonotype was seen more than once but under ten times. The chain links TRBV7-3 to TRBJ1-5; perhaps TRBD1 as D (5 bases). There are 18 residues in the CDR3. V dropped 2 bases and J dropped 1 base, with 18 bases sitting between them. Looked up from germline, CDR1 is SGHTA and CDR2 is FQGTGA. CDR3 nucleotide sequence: TGTGCCAGCAGCTTAGGGAGGATGGGGGAGCACAGCAATCAGCCCCAGCATTTT. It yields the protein CASSLGRMGEHSNQPQHF.

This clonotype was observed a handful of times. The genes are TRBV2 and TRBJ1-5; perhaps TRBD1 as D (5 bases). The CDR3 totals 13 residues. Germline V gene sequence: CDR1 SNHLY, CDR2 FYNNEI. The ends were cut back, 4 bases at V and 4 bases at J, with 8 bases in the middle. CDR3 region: CASSGGANQPQHF. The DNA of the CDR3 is TGTGCCAGCAGTGGGGGCGCGAATCAGCCCCAGCATTTT.

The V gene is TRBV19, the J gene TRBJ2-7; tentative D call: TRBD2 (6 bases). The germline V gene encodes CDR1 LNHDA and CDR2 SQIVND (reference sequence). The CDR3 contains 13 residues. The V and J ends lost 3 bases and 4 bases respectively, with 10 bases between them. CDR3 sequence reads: CASSMEGWYEQYF. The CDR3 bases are TGTGCCAGTAGTATGGAGGGCTGGTACGAGCAGTACTTC.

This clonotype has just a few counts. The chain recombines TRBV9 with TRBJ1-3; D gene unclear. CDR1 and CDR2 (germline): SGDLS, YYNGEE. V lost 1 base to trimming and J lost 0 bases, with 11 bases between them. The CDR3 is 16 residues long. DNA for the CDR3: TGTGCCAGCAGCGTATTTGAGACACTCTCTGGAAACACCATATATTTT. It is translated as CASSVFETLSGNTIYF. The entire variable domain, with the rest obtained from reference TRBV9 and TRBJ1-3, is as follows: DSGVTQTPKHLITATGQRVTLRCSPRSGDLSVYWYQQSLDQGLQFLIQYYNGEERAKGNILERFSAQQFPDLHSELNLSSLELGDSALYFCASSVFETLSGNTIYFGEGSWLTVV.

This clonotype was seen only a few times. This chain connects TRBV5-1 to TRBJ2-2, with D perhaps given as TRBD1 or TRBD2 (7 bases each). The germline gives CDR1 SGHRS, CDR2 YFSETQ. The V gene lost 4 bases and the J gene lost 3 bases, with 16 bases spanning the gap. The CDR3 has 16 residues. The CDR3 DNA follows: TGCGCCAGCAGCCCCGGGGAGGGGGCGGACACCGGGGAGCTGTTTTTT. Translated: CASSPGEGADTGELFF.

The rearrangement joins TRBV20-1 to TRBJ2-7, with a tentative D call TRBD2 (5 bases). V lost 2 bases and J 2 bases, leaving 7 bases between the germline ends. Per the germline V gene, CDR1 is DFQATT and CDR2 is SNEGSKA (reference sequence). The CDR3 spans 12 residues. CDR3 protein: CSARHGAYEQYF. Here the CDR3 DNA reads TGCAGTGCTAGACACGGGGCCTACGAGCAGTACTTC.

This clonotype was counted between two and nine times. DNA of the CDR3: TGTGCCAGCATCGAGACAGGGGGCACTGAAGCTTTCTTT. Translating gives CASIETGGTEAFF. The chain joins TRBV3-1 to TRBJ1-1, with 9 bases identical to TRBD1. The germline CDR1 and CDR2 sequences are LGHDT and YNNKEL (reference sequence). The length of the CDR3 is 13 residues. The trim removed 7 bases at V and 4 bases at J, leaving 4 bases unmatched.

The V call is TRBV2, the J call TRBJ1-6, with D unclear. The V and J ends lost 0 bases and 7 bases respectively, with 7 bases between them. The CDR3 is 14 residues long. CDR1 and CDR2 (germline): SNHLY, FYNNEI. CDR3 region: CASSEAGKNSPLHF. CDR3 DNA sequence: TGTGCCAGCAGTGAAGCAGGGAAGAATTCACCCCTCCACTTT. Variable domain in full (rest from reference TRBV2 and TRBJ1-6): EPEVTQTPSHQVTQMGQEVILRCVPISNHLYFYWYRQILGQKVEFLVSFYNNEISEKSEIFDDQFSVERPDGSNFTLKIRSTKLEDSAMYFCASSEAGKNSPLHFGNGTRLTVT.

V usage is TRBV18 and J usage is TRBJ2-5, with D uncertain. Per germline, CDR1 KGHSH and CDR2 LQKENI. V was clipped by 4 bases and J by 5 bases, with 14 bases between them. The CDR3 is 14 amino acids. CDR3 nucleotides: TGTGCCAGCTCACATCCTGGCCGAAGGGAGACCCAGTACTTC. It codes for CASSHPGRRETQYF.

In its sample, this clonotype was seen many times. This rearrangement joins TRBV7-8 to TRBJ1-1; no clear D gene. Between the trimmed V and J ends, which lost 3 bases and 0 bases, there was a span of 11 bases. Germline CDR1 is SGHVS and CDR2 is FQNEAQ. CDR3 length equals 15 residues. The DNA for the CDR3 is TGTGCCAGCAGCTTCTCGGGCCCGTTGAACACTGAAGCTTTCTTT. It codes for CASSFSGPLNTEAFF.

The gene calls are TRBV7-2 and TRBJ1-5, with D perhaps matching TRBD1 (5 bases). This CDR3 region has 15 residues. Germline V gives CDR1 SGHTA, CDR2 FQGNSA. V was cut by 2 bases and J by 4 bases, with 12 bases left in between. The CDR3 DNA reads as TGTGCCAGCAGCTTAAGGGCAGGGTCAAATCAGCCCCAGCATTTT. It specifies CASSLRAGSNQPQHF.

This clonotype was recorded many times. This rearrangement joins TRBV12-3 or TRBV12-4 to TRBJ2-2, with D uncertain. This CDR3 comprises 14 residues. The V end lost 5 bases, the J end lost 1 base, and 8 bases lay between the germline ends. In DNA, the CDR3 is TGTGCCAGCAGTGAACACCAGAACACCGGGGAGCTGTTTTTT. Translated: CASSEHQNTGELFF.

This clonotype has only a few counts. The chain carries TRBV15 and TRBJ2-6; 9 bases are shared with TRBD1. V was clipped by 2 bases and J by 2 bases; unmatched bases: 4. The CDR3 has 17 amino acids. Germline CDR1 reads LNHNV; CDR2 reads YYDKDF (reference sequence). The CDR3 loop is CATSRRQGGTGANVLTF. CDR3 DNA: TGTGCCACCAGCAGAAGACAGGGGGGGACTGGGGCCAACGTCCTGACTTTC.

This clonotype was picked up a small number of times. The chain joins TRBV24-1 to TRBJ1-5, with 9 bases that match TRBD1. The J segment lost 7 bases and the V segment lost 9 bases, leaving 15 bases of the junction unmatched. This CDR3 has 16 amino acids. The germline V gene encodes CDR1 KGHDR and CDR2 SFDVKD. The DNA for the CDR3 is TGTGCCACCCCCAAGGGACAGGGAAGGGGCGGACAGCCCCAGCATTTT. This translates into CATPKGQGRGGQPQHF.